One T cell receptor beta chain is described in this entry. Building the TCR beta libraries relied on iRepertoire HTBI primers, and CDR3 regions underwent Arm-PCR. TCRdb re-derived calls from the multiplex PCR reads in MiXCR, one entry per CDR3 protein. The sample carries under 450,000 distinct CDR3 sequences, about 11% recorded once. This CDR3 has 15 amino acids. V shed 5 bases and J 4 bases; nucleotides not matched to a gene: 8. These data are taken from a study of regulatory T cells in long-lasting Graves disease. The time point here: newly diagnosed GD, antithyroid drugs for less than 3 months. From PBMCs, RNA was extracted and then used to make the TCR library. These data were also reused for a study on T cells in Graves' hyperthyroidism and ophthalmopathy.

The sequencing used peripheral blood mononuclear cells (PBMCs), collected at new diagnosis, from a patient treated with antithyroid drugs. The rearrangement uses TRBV12-3 or TRBV12-4 and TRBJ2-1; 7 positions match TRBD1. The sequence was collected from a woman aged 18-29 years with Graves disease. CDR3 DNA: TGTGCCAGCAGTCGGGACCCACAGGGGTACAATGAGCAGTTCTTC. Residues: CASSRDPQGYNEQFF.